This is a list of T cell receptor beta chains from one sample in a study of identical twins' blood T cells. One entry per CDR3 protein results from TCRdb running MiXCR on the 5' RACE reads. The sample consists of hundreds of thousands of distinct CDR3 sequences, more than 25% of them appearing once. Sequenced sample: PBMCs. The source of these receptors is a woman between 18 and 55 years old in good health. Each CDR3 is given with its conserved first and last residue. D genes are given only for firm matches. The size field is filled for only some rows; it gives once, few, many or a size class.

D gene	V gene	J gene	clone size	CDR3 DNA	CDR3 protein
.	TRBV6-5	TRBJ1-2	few	TGTGCCAGCAGAAAGACAGGATCCAACTATGGCTACACCTTC	CASRKTGSNYGYTF
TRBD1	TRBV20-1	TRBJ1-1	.	TGCAGTGCTAGAGATCTTGTGGGACAGGGGAACACTGAAGCTTTCTTT	CSARDLVGQGNTEAFF
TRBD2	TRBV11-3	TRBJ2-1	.	TGTGCCAGCAGCCCCACAGCGGGAATCAACAATGAGCAGTTCTTC	CASSPTAGINNEQFF
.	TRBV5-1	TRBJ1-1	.	TGCGCCAGCAGCTTGGAGTGGAGTGGCACTGAAGCTTTCTTT	CASSLEWSGTEAFF
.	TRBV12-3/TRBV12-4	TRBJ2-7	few	TGTGCCAGCAGTTTTCGGGGGACAGATGGCGAGCAGTACTTC	CASSFRGTDGEQYF
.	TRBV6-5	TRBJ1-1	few	TGTGCCAGCACCGAAAGGGCTATGAACACTGAAGTTTTCTTT	CASTERAMNTEVFF
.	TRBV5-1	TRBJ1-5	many	TGCGCCAGCAGCTTAGACACTAGCAATCAGCCCCAGCATTTT	CASSLDTSNQPQHF
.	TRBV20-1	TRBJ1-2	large	TGCAGTGCTAGAGATCTCCGCTATGGCTACACCTTC	CSARDLRYGYTF
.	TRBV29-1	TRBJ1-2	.	TGCAGCGTTACCGGACCAGGGGCTCGTGGCTACACCTTC	CSVTGPGARGYTF
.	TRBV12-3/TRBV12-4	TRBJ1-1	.	TGTGCCAGCAGTTTGGGGCTGGGTCGAGGACGGACTGAAGCTTTCTTT	CASSLGLGRGRTEAFF
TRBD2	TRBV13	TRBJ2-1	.	TGTGCCAGCAGCGGTTTCGGCCTAGCGGGCTCTAATGAGCAGTTCTTC	CASSGFGLAGSNEQFF
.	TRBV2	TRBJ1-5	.	TGTGCCAGCAGTGAATGGGCATCTTATAGCAATCAGCCCCAGCATTTT	CASSEWASYSNQPQHF
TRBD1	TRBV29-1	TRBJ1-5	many	TGCAGCGTTGTTGACAGGGCCAATCAGCCCCAGCATTTT	CSVVDRANQPQHF
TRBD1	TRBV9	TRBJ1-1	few	TGTGCCAGCAGCGTCTCGGGGACAGGGAGAACTGAAGCTTTCTTT	CASSVSGTGRTEAFF
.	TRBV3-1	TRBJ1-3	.	TGTGCCAGCAGCCAAGAGAGGGGTTTTGGGCGAGAGAGCACCGTATATTTT	CASSQERGFGRESTVYF
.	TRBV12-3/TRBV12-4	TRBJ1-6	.	TGTGCCAGCAGTCTCAGGGAAGGACACCGCAGTTATAATTCACCCCTCCACTTT	CASSLREGHRSYNSPLHF
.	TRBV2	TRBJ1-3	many	TGTGCCAGCACCAGGGAGGGAAACACCATATATTTT	CASTREGNTIYF
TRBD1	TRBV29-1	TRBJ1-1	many	TGCAGCGCTCTACAGGGGAGGACTGAAGCCTTCTTT	CSALQGRTEAFF
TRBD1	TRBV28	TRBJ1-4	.	TGTGCCGTGGGGACAGGGGGCCAAAAACTGTTTTTT	CAVGTGGQKLFF
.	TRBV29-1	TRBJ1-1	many	TGCAGCGTTGAAGATCGTGGAGAAAGGGGCGCGATTTCTGAAGCTTTCTTT	CSVEDRGERGAISEAFF
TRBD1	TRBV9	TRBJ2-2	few	TGTGCCAGCACGCAACAGGGACAGATAAACACCGGGGAGCTGTTTTTT	CASTQQGQINTGELFF
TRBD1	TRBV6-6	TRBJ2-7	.	TGTGCCAGCAGTTACTCGGGACAGGGAGACTACGAGCAGTACTTC	CASSYSGQGDYEQYF
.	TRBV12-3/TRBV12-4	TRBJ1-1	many	TGTGCCAGCAGCCGGGGCACTGAAGCTTTCTTT	CASSRGTEAFF
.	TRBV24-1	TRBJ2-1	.	TGTGCCACCAGTCCTCAAGGAGGGAATGAGCAGTTCTTC	CATSPQGGNEQFF
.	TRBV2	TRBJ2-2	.	TGTGCCAGCAGTGTTGCAACCGGGGGGCTGTTTTTT	CASSVATGGLFF
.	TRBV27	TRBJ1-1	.	TGTGCCAGCAGTTTCGAATCCCCGGGATTTGGCACTGAAGCTTTCTTT	CASSFESPGFGTEAFF
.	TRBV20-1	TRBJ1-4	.	TGCAGTGCTAGTACGGGGGCTAGTGTACGTGAAAAACTGTTTTTT	CSASTGASVREKLFF
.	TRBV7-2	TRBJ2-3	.	TGTGCCAGCAGCACCTGGACCACCTCCACAGATACGCAGTATTTT	CASSTWTTSTDTQYF
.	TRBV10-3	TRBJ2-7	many	TGTGCCATCAGCTCAGACAGTTACGAGCAGTACTTC	CAISSDSYEQYF
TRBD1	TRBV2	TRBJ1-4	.	TGTGCCAGCAGTCGAGGGACAGCTAATGAAAAACTGTTTTTT	CASSRGTANEKLFF
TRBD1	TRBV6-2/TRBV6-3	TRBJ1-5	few	TGTGCCACCGCCGGGACAGGGAATCAGCCCCAGCATTTT	CATAGTGNQPQHF
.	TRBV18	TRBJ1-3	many	TGTGCCAGCTCACCGGGCAGCTCTCTAAGCTCTGGAAACACCATATATTTT	CASSPGSSLSSGNTIYF
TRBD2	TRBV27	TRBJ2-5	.	TGTGCCAGCAGTTTACGTAGCGGGGGACCGTACCAAGAGACCCAGTACTTC	CASSLRSGGPYQETQYF
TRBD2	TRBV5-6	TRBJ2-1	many	TGTGCCAGCAGCTTAGCGGGAGTTAAGCAGTTCTTC	CASSLAGVKQFF
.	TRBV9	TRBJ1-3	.	TGTGCCAGCAGCGTAGGAGGGGGGACTGCCTCCTCTGGAAACACCATATATTTT	CASSVGGGTASSGNTIYF
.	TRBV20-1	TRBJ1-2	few	TGCAGTGCTAGAGTCCCCCGGACGAACTATGGCTACACCTTC	CSARVPRTNYGYTF
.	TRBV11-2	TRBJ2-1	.	TGTGCCAGCAGCGTCGACGGTTACAATGAGCAGTTCTTC	CASSVDGYNEQFF
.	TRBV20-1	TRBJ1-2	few	TGCAGTGCGACTACCCAGGCAGGACAGATGAACTATGGCTACACCTTC	CSATTQAGQMNYGYTF
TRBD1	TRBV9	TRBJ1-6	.	TGTGCCAGCAGCGAGGGACAGGGATCGAGCCCCTATAATTCACCCCTCCACTTT	CASSEGQGSSPYNSPLHF
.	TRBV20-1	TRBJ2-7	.	TGCAGTGCTAATTACGGCAGTTCCTACGGGCAGTACTTC	CSANYGSSYGQYF
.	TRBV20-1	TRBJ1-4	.	TGCAGTGCTAGAGAGGCAGCGCGGGAAAAACTGTTTTTT	CSAREAAREKLFF
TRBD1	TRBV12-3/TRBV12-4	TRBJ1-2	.	TGTGCCAGCAGTCCGTGGACAGGGAATGACTATGGCTACACCTTC	CASSPWTGNDYGYTF
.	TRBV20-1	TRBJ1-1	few	TGCAGTGCTAGAATGCGGGGGCGTGAAACTGAAGCTTTCTTT	CSARMRGRETEAFF
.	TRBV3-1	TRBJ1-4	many	TGTGCCAGCAGCCAAGATGAGGGGCTTAATGAAAAACTGTTTTTT	CASSQDEGLNEKLFF
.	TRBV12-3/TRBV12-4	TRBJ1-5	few	TGTGCCAGCAGTTTCTTTGGGGCAGTCAGCCCCCAGCATTTT	CASSFFGAVSPQHF
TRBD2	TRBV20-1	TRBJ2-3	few	TGCAGTGCTAGAGGACTAGCGGGAGCAGATACGCAGTATTTT	CSARGLAGADTQYF
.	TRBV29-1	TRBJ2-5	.	TGCAGCGTTGAATCACAAGCACAAGAGACCCAGTACTTC	CSVESQAQETQYF
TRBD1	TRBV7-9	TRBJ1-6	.	TGTGCCAGCAGCTTAAATGGACAGGGGTCCCCCCTCCACTTT	CASSLNGQGSPLHF
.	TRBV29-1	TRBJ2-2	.	TGCAGCGCCCGGGACAACGCGAACACCGGGGAGCTGTTTTTT	CSARDNANTGELFF
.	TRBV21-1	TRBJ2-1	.	TGTGCCAGCGGCAGGGGCCAACATGAGCAGTTCTTC	CASGRGQHEQFF
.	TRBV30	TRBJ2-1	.	TGTGCCTGGAGTGTACAAGGGGGGAATGAGCAGTTCTTC	CAWSVQGGNEQFF
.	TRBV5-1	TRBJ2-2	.	TGCGCCAGTACTTACCAGTTGGGGAACACCGGGGAGCTGTTTTTT	CASTYQLGNTGELFF
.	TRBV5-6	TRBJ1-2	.	TGTGCCAGCAGCTTACCGGGACACCACACTGGGGGCTACACCTTC	CASSLPGHHTGGYTF
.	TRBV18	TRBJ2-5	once	TGTGCCAGCTCACCACGGGGGCAAGAGACCCAGTACTTC	CASSPRGQETQYF
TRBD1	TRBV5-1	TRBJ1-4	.	TGCGCCAGCAGCGGACAGGGCACAGATGAAAAACTGTTTTTT	CASSGQGTDEKLFF
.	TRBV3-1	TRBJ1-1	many	TGTGCCAGCAGCCTCCCTCCGGGCACTGAAGCTTTCTTT	CASSLPPGTEAFF